This T cell receptor beta chain was obtained from a study of T-cell reconstitution after alpha-beta-depleted transplantation in children. A library of TCRbeta sequences, prepared with unique molecular identifiers, was generated. TCRdb reprocessed the PCR reads with MiXCR, giving one entry per CDR3 protein. The sample records under 400,000 distinct CDR3 sequences, around 20% being singletons. The sample holds one count of this clonotype. The antigen remains undetermined. The CDR3 end shows no conserved phenylalanine or tryptophan, and so a read error is likely. General observations from the study: Elevated TCRbeta diversity at day 60 was traced, in some patients, to surviving recipient T cells and thymic progenitors. It was reported that alpha-beta T cells came from several hundred expanded graft clones (about two months after transplant). Counts and diversity of T cells one year after transplant came mostly from newly produced T cells.

CDR1 is KGHSH and CDR2 is LQKENI in the germline V gene. The germline V and J ends were trimmed by 5 bases and 3 bases, with 13 bases remaining between them. The CDR3 contains 15 residues. The sequence was collected from a male patient aged 10 to 17 who had a stem cell transplant for acute lymphoblastic leukemia, so the T cells may come from the graft donor. The material sequenced was PBMCs, mostly from graft donor cells, taken 180 days after TCRalphabeta/CD19-depleted stem cell transplant. The chain recombines TRBV18 with TRBJ2-2, with a tentative D call TRBD1 (6 bases). CDR3 sequence (DNA): TGTGCCAGCTCATCGTCGGCAGGGGACACCGGGGAGCTGTTTTCT. This translates into CASSSSAGDTGELFS.